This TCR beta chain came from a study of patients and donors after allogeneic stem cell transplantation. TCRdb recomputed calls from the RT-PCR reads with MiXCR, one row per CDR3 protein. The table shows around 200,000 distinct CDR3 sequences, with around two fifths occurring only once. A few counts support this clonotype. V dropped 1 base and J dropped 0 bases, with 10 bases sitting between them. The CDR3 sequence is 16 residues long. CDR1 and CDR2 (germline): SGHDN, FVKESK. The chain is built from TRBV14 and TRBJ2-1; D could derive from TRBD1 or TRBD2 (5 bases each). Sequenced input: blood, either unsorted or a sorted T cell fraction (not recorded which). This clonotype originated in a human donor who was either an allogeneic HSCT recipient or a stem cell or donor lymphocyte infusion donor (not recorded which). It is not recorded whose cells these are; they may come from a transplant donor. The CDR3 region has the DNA TGTGCCAGCAGCCAAGCCACCGGGACCTCCTACAATGAGCAGTTCTTC. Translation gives CASSQATGTSYNEQFF.